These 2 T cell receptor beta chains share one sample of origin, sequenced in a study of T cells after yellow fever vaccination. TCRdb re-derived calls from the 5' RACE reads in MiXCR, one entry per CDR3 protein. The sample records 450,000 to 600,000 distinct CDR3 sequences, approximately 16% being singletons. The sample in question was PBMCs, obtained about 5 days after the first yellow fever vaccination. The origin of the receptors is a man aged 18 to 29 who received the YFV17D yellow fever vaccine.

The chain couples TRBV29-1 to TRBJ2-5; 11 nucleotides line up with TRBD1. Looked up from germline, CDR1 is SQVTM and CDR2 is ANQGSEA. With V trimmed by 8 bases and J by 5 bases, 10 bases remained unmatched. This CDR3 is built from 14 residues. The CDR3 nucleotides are TGCAGCACTCGTCGGACAGGGGGCGCGGAGACCCAGTACTTC. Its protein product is CSTRRTGGAETQYF.

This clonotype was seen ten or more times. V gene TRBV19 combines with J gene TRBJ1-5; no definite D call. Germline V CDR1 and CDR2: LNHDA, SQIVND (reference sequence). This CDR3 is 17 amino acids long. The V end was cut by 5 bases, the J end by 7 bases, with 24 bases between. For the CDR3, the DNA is TGTGCCAGTAGTGGCAACGCGTCAGGCCCGAGGAGGCAGCCCCAGCATTTT. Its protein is CASSGNASGPRRQPQHF.